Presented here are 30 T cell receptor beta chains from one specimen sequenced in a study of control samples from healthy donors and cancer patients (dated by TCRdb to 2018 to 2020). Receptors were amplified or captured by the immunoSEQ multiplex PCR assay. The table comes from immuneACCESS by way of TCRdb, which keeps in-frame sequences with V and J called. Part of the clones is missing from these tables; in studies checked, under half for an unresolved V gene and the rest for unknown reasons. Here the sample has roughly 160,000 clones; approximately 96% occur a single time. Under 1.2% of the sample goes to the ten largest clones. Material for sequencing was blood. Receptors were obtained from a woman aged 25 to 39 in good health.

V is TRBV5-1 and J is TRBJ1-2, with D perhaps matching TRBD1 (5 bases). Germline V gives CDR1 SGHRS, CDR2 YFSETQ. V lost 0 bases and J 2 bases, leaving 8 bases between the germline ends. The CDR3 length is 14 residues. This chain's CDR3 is CASSLDEGNYGYTF. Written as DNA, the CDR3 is TGCGCCAGCAGCTTGGACGAGGGGAACTATGGCTACACCTTC.

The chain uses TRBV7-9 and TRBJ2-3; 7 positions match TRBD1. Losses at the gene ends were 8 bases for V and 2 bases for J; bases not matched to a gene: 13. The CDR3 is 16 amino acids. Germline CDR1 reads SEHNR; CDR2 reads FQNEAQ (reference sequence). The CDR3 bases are TGTGCCAGCGCCCCAGGGGGTAAGGGTCACACAGATACGCAGTATTTT. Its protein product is CASAPGGKGHTDTQYF.

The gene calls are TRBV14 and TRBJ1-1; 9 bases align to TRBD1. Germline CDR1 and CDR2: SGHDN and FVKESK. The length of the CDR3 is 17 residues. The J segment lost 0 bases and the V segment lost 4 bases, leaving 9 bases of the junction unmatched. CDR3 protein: CASSLMPGQGMNTEAFF. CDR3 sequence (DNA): TGTGCCAGCAGCCTTATGCCGGGACAGGGCATGAACACTGAAGCTTTCTTT.

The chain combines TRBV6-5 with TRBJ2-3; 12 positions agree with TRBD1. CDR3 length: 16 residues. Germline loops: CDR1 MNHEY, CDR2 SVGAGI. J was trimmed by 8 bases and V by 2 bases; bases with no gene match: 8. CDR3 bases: TGTGCCAGCAGTTACGGGACAGGGGGCCTCCGGGGTACGCAGTATTTT. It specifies CASSYGTGGLRGTQYF.

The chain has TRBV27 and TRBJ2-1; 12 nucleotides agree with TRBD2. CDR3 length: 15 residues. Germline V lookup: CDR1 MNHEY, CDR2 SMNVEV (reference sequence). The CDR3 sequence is CYRILAGGHPEWQFF. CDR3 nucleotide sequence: TGTTATCGAATACTAGCGGGGGGCCACCCGGAGTGGCAGTTCTTC.

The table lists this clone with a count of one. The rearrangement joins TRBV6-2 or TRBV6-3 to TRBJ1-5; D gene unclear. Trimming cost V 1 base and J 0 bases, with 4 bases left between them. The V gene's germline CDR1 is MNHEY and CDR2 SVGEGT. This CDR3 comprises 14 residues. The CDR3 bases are TGTGCCAGCAGTTACTTCGGTAGCAATCAGCCCCAGCATTTT. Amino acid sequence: CASSYFGSNQPQHF.

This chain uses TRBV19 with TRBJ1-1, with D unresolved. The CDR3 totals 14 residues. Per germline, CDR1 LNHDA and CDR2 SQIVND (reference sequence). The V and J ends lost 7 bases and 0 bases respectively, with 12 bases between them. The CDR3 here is CASTAVDMNTEAFF. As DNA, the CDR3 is TGTGCCAGTACCGCGGTTGACATGAACACTGAAGCTTTCTTT.

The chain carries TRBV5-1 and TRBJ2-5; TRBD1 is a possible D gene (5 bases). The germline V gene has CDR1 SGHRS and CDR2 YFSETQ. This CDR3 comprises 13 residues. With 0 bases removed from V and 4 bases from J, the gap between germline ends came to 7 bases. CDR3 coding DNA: TGCGCCAGCAGCTTGGCCAGGGCAGAGACCCAGTACTTC. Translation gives CASSLARAETQYF.

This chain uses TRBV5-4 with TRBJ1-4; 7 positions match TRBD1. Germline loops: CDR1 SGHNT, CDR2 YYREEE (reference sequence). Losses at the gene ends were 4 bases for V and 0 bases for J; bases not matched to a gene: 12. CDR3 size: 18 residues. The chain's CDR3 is CASSSGRDSKTTNEKLFF. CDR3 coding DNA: TGTGCCAGCAGCAGTGGCCGGGACAGCAAAACAACTAATGAAAAACTGTTTTTT. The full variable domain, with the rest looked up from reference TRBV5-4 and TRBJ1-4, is ETGVTQSPTHLIKTRGQQVTLRCSSQSGHNTVSWYQQALGQGPQFIFQYYREEENGRGNFPPRFSGLQFPNYSSELNVNALELDDSALYLCASSSGRDSKTTNEKLFFGSGTQLSVL.

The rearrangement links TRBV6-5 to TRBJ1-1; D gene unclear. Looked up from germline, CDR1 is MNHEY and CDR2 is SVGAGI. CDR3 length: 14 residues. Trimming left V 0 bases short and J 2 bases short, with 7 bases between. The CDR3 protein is CASSYSNRNTEAFF. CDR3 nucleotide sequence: TGTGCCAGCAGTTACTCGAACAGAAACACTGAAGCTTTCTTT.

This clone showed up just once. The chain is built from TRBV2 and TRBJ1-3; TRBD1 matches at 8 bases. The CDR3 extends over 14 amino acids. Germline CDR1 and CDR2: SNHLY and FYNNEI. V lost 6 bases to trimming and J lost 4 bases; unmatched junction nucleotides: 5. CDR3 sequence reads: CASRRTGSGNTIYF. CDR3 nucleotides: TGTGCCAGCAGACGGACAGGGTCCGGAAACACCATATATTTT.

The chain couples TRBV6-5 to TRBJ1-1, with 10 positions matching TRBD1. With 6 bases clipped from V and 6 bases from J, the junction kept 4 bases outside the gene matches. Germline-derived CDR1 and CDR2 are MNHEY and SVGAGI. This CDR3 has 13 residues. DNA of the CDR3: TGTGCCAGCAGAGGACAGGGGGTGGCTGAAGCTTTCTTT. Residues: CASRGQGVAEAFF.

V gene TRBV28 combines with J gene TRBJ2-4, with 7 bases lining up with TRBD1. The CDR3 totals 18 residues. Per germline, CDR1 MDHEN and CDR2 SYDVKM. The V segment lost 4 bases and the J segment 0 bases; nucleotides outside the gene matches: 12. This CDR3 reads CASSSLLQGNLAKNIQYF. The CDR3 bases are TGTGCCAGCAGTTCCCTCCTACAGGGGAACCTAGCCAAAAACATTCAGTACTTC. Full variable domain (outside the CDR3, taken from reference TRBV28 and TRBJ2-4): DVKVTQSSRYLVKRTGEKVFLECVQDMDHENMFWYRQDPGLGLRLIYFSYDVKMKEKGDIPEGYSVSREKKERFSLILESASTNQTSMYLCASSSLLQGNLAKNIQYFGAGTRLSVL.

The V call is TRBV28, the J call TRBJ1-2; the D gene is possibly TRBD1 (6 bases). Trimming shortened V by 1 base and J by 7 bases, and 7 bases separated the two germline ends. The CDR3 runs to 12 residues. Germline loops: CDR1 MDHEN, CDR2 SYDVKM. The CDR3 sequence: CASSLYRAGYTF. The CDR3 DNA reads TGTGCCAGCAGTTTATACAGGGCTGGCTACACCTTC.

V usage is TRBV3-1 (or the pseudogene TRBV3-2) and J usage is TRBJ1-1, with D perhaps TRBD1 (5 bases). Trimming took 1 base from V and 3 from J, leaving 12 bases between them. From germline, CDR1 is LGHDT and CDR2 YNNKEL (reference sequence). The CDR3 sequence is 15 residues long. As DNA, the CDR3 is TGTGCCAGCAGCCAAGCTTTGGGGGATGACACTGAAGCTTTCTTT. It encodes CASSQALGDDTEAFF.

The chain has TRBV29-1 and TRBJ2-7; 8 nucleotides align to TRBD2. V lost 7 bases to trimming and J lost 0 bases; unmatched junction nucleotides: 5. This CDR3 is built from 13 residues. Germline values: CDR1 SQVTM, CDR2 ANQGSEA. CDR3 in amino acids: CSARLANSYEQYF. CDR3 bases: TGCAGCGCCCGACTAGCGAACTCCTACGAGCAGTACTTC.

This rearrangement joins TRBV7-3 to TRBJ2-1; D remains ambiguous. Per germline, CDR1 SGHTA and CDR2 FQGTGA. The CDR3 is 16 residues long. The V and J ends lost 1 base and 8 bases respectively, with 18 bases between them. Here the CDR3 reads CASSLKSWLPGDEQFF. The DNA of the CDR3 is TGTGCCAGCAGCTTAAAGTCATGGCTTCCTGGGGATGAGCAGTTCTTC. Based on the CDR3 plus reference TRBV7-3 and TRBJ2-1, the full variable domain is GAGVSQTPSNKVTEKGKYVELRCDPISGHTALYWYRQSLGQGPEFLIYFQGTGAADDSGLPNDRFFAVRPEGSVSTLKIQRTERGDSAVYLCASSLKSWLPGDEQFFGPGTRLTVL.

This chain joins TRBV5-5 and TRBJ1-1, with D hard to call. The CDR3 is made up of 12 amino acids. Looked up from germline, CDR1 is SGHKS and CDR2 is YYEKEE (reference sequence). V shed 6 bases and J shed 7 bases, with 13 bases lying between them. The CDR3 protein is CASNLGSGEAFF. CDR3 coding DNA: TGTGCCAGCAACCTTGGTAGTGGTGAAGCTTTCTTT.

The CDR3 loop reads CASSLVRGASSYEQYF. CDR3 bases: TGTGCCAGCAGCTTGGTTAGAGGCGCAAGTTCCTACGAGCAGTACTTC. The rearrangement links TRBV5-4 to TRBJ2-7; D remains ambiguous. This CDR3 is 16 amino acids long. V lost 0 bases to trimming and J lost 1 base, with 14 bases between them. From germline, CDR1 is SGHNT and CDR2 YYREEE (reference sequence). The complete variable domain, with remaining parts taken from reference TRBV5-4 and TRBJ2-7, reads ETGVTQSPTHLIKTRGQQVTLRCSSQSGHNTVSWYQQALGQGPQFIFQYYREEENGRGNFPPRFSGLQFPNYSSELNVNALELDDSALYLCASSLVRGASSYEQYFGPGTRLTVT.

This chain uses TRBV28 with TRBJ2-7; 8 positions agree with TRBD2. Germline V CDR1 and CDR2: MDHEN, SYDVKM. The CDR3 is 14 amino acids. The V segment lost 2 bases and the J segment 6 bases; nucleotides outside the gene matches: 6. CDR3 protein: CASSLPGLASEQYF. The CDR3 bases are TGTGCCAGCAGTTTACCAGGACTAGCCTCCGAGCAGTACTTC. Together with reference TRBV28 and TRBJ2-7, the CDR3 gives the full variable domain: DVKVTQSSRYLVKRTGEKVFLECVQDMDHENMFWYRQDPGLGLRLIYFSYDVKMKEKGDIPEGYSVSREKKERFSLILESASTNQTSMYLCASSLPGLASEQYFGPGTRLTVT.

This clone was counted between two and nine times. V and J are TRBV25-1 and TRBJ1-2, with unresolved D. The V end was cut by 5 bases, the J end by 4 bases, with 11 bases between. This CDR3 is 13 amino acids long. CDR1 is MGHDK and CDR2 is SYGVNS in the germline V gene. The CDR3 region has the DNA TGTGCCAGCAGTATCAGCAGCTCCTATGGCTACACCTTC. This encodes CASSISSSYGYTF.

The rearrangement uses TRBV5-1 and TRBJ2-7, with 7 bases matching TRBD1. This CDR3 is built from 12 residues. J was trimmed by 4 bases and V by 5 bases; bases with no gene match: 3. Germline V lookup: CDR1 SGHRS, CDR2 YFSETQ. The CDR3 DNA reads TGCGCCAGCAGGGACAGGCTATACGAGCAGTACTTC. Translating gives CASRDRLYEQYF. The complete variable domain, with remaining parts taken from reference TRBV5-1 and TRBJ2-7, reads KAGVTQTPRYLIKTRGQQVTLSCSPISGHRSVSWYQQTPGQGLQFLFEYFSETQRNKGNFPGRFSGRQFSNSRSEMNVSTLELGDSALYLCASRDRLYEQYFGPGTRLTVT.

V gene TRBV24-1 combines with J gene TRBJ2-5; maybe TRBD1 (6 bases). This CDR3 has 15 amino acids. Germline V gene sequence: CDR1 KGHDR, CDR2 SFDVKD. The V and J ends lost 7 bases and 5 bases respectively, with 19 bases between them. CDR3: CATSSGQPKGETQYF. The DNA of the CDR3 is TGTGCCACCAGCTCGGGACAACCAAAGGGGGAGACCCAGTACTTC.

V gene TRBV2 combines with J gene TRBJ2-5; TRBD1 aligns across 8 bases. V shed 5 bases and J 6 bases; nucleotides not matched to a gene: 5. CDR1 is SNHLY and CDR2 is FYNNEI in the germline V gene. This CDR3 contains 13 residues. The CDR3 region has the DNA TGTGCCAGCAGTCCGGGACAGGTGAAGACCCAGTACTTC. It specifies CASSPGQVKTQYF.

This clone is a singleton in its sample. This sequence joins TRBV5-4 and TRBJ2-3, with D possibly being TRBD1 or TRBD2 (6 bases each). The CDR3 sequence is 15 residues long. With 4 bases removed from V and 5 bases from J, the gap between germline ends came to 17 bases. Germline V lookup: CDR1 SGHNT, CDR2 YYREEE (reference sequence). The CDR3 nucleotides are TGTGCCAGCAGCCCGAGAAGGGGGGCGGGAGATACGCAGTATTTT. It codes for CASSPRRGAGDTQYF.

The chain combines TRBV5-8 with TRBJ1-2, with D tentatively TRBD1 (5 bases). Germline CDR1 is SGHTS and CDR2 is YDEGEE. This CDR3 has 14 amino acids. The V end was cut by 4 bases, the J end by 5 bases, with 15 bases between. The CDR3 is CASSPVGGKYGYTF. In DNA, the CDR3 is TGTGCCAGCAGCCCCGTCGGGGGAAAATATGGCTACACCTTC.

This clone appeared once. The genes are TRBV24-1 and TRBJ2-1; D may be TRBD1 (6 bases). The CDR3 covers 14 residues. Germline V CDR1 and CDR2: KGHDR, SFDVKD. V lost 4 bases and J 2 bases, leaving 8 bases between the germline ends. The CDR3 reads CATSEHRAYNEQFF. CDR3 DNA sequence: TGTGCCACCAGTGAACACAGGGCCTACAATGAGCAGTTCTTC.

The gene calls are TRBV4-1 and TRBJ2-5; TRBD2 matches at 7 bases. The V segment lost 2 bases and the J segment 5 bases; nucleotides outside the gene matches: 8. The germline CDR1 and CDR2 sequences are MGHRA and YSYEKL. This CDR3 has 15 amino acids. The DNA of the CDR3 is TGCGCCAGCAGCCAAAACCCTACTAGCGTGGAGACCCAGTACTTC. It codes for CASSQNPTSVETQYF.

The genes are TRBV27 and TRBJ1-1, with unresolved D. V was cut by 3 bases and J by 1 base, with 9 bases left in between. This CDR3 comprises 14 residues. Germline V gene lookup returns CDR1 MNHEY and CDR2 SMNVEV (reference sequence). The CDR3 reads CASSFVLGNTEAFF. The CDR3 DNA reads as TGTGCCAGCAGTTTTGTCCTTGGGAACACTGAAGCTTTCTTT.

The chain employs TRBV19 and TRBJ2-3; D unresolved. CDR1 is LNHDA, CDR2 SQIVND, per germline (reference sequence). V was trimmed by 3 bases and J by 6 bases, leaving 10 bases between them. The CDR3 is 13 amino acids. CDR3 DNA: TGTGCCAGTAGTATCCCGCCTGTGGATACGCAGTATTTT. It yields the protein CASSIPPVDTQYF.